These 26 T cell receptor beta chains were sequenced from one sample in a study of shared clonotypes between healthy human individuals. Only in-frame clones appear in the TCRdb table, and some are missing; sequencing was by immunoSEQ multiplex PCR. The data show about 500,000 clones, approximately 71% seen once. Sequences were obtained from PBMCs. These receptors came from a woman between 40 and 55 years old in good health. Some clones in this sample may be carry-over from other donors' samples.

The V and J genes are TRBV5-4 and TRBJ2-7, with 14 nucleotides matching TRBD2. This CDR3 has 15 amino acids. Germline values: CDR1 SGHNT, CDR2 YYREEE (reference sequence). Unmatched junction bases numbered 3, after V lost 4 bases and J lost 3 bases. CDR3 bases: TGTGCCAGCAGCCTGGGACTAGCGGGAGTCTACGAGCAGTACTTC. It specifies CASSLGLAGVYEQYF.

This clone was counted ten times or more. This chain joins TRBV6-1 and TRBJ1-1, with 7 bases matching TRBD1. The V gene end was trimmed by 6 bases and the J gene end by 0 bases; junction bases not matched to a gene: 4. The CDR3 covers 14 residues. Looked up from germline, CDR1 is MNHNS and CDR2 is SASEGT. The CDR3 nucleotides read TGTGCCAGCAGAGAAAGGGGGCTGAACACTGAAGCTTTCTTT. Protein product: CASRERGLNTEAFF.

The chain employs TRBV5-4 and TRBJ2-7, with 11 bases matching TRBD1. CDR1 and CDR2 (germline): SGHNT, YYREEE (reference sequence). The CDR3 length is 17 residues. Trimming at V came to 0 bases and at J to 7 bases, leaving 12 bases not matched to a gene. The chain's CDR3 is CASSLAGWTGGLREQYF. The CDR3 coding sequence is TGTGCCAGCAGCTTGGCCGGCTGGACAGGGGGCTTACGGGAGCAGTACTTC.

As concerns this clone: Germline and junction disagree at one end, which may indicate a read error. This chain joins TRBV11-2 and TRBJ2-3; possible D gene TRBD2, 6 bases. Germline CDR1 reads SGHAT; CDR2 reads FQNNGV. CDR3 length: 15 residues. The CDR3, as DNA: TGTGCCAGCAGCACGCGGGACCCACGCACCGATACGCAGTATTTT. Amino acids: CASSTRDPRTDTQYF.

As to this clone: A read error likely explains this, since a far larger clone differs by one base. Other DNA sequences in the sample encode the same CDR3. The chain carries TRBV29-1 and TRBJ2-5; tentatively, D is TRBD1 (6 bases). This CDR3 is 12 amino acids long. Trimming cost V 7 bases and J 2 bases, with 11 bases left between them. CDR1 and CDR2 from the germline V gene are SQVTM and ANQGSEA. The CDR3 region has the DNA TGCAGCGCCGGCGGACAGCAAGAGACCCAGTACTTC. Residues: CSAGGQQETQYF.

This clone was seen more than once but under ten times. A far larger clone is just one base off, so this is likely a read error. The rearrangement joins TRBV4-1 to TRBJ1-2; the D is unclear. Per the germline V gene, CDR1 is MGHRA and CDR2 is YSYEKL. The CDR3 loop spans 15 amino acids. The CDR3 region is CASSRDLHLNYGYTF. Written as DNA, the CDR3 is TGCGCCAGTAGCCGAGATCTTCACCTTAACTATGGCTACACCTTC.

This sequence joins TRBV30 and TRBJ2-2; D assignment may be TRBD1 or TRBD2 (5 bases each). Germline V gene sequence: CDR1 GTSNPN, CDR2 SVGIG (reference sequence). CDR3 length equals 11 residues. Deletions cut 8 bases from V and 3 bases from J, with 7 bases between. The CDR3 DNA reads TGTGCCCGAGGGGACACCGGGGAGCTGTTTTTT. Its protein product is CARGDTGELFF.

This clone showed up many times. Given a much more abundant clone one base away, this may be a read error. This chain links TRBV5-8 with TRBJ1-5; no clear D. The CDR3 has 11 amino acids. V lost 2 bases and J 4 bases, leaving 1 base between the germline ends. CDR1 is SGHTS and CDR2 is YDEGEE in the germline V gene. The CDR3 DNA sequence: TGTGCCAGCAGCTTTAATCAGCCCCAGCATTTT. Translating it yields CASSFNQPQHF.

The chain recombines TRBV7-2 with TRBJ1-2, with 8 positions matching TRBD1. The CDR3 spans 12 residues. Germline CDR1 reads SGHTA; CDR2 reads FQGNSA. V shed 3 bases and J 7 bases; nucleotides not matched to a gene: 1. CDR3 nucleotides: TGTGCCAGCAGCTTTACAGGGGGTGGCTACACCTTC. Amino acid sequence: CASSFTGGGYTF.

The chain carries TRBV18 and TRBJ1-1; D call uncertain. The V gene lost 0 bases and the J gene lost 0 bases, with 5 bases spanning the gap. Germline values: CDR1 KGHSH, CDR2 LQKENI. There are 14 residues in the CDR3. CDR3 bases: TGTGCCAGCTCACCACCGCGGGTGAACACTGAAGCTTTCTTT. This sequence encodes CASSPPRVNTEAFF.

The chain combines TRBV5-4 with TRBJ2-7; D is ambiguous. The CDR3 loop spans 14 amino acids. Germline-derived CDR1 and CDR2 are SGHNT and YYREEE (reference sequence). Trimming left V 1 base short and J 5 bases short, with 13 bases between. In nucleotides, the CDR3 is TGTGCCAGCAGCTTGTTGTCAGCGCCCCACGAGCAGTACTTC. This translates into CASSLLSAPHEQYF.

This clone has more than one count but fewer than ten. The chain recombines TRBV28 with TRBJ2-1; D may be TRBD2 (6 bases). The CDR3 loop spans 13 amino acids. Per germline, CDR1 MDHEN and CDR2 SYDVKM. V was shortened by 6 bases and J by 7 bases, with 13 bases between the two germline ends. CDR3 sequence (DNA): TGTGCCAGCAGGGAGGGACTGTGGAATGAGCAGTTCTTC. This sequence encodes CASREGLWNEQFF.

The V call is TRBV7-8, the J call TRBJ1-5; D ambiguous. CDR3 size: 16 residues. Trimming shortened V by 5 bases and J by 3 bases, and 17 bases separated the two germline ends. Germline-derived CDR1 and CDR2 are SGHVS and FQNEAQ. The CDR3 region is CASSPTTDRYNQPQHF. As DNA, the CDR3 is TGTGCCAGCAGCCCCACTACTGACCGTTACAATCAGCCCCAGCATTTT.

The genes are TRBV28 and TRBJ1-3; tentatively, D is TRBD1 (6 bases). Germline V gives CDR1 MDHEN, CDR2 SYDVKM. This CDR3 has 15 amino acids. V lost 5 bases to trimming and J lost 0 bases, with 11 bases between them. The CDR3 protein is CASSPTGSSGNTIYF. In nucleotides, the CDR3 is TGTGCCAGCAGTCCCACAGGGAGCTCTGGAAACACCATATATTTT.

The chain recombines TRBV7-9 with TRBJ1-4, with 8 bases fitting TRBD1. This CDR3 contains 15 residues. With V trimmed by 5 bases and J by 8 bases, 10 bases remained unmatched. Germline CDR1 reads SEHNR; CDR2 reads FQNEAQ (reference sequence). CDR3 bases: TGTGCCAGCAGCCCCGGGGTGGACAGGGTCGAAAAACTGTTTTTT. Protein sequence: CASSPGVDRVEKLFF.

On this clone itself: Other DNA sequences in this specimen translate into the identical CDR3. The chain joins TRBV28 to TRBJ1-2, with no clear D. CDR3 length equals 10 residues. Per germline, CDR1 MDHEN and CDR2 SYDVKM. V was shortened by 4 bases and J by 7 bases, with 4 bases between the two germline ends. The CDR3 loop is CASSSVGYTF. CDR3 coding DNA: TGTGCCAGCAGTTCGGTTGGCTACACCTTC.

This clone has just one count. The chain joins TRBV4-1 to TRBJ2-1, with TRBD2 identical over 11 bases. The trim removed 3 bases at V and 3 bases at J, leaving 13 bases unmatched. The germline CDR1 and CDR2 sequences are MGHRA and YSYEKL. The CDR3 spans 19 residues. CDR3 coding DNA: TGCGCCAGCAGCCAGGGGACTAGCGGAGGGGGGTTATACTACAATGAGCAGTTCTTC. It codes for CASSQGTSGGGLYYNEQFF.

The V gene is TRBV5-1, the J gene TRBJ1-2, with 8 positions matching TRBD1. Germline CDR1 SGHRS, CDR2 YFSETQ. Germline trimming cut 6 bases from V and 3 bases from J; bases unmatched to any gene: 4. The CDR3 extends over 13 amino acids. This chain's CDR3 is CASNTGGDYGYTF. CDR3 bases: TGCGCCAGCAATACAGGGGGAGACTATGGCTACACCTTC.

The CDR3 nucleotides are TGTGCCTGGAGTTTGGTAGCGGGCGAGCAGTACTTC. This encodes CAWSLVAGEQYF. The chain is built from TRBV30 and TRBJ2-7, with TRBD2 matching over 7 bases. Germline V gene sequence: CDR1 GTSNPN, CDR2 SVGIG (reference sequence). This CDR3 region has 12 residues. The J segment lost 6 bases and the V segment lost 2 bases, leaving 4 bases of the junction unmatched.

This chain joins TRBV6-1 and TRBJ2-1; D not resolved. Germline V CDR1 and CDR2: MNHNS, SASEGT. The CDR3 is made up of 14 amino acids. V lost 4 bases to trimming and J lost 6 bases, with 13 bases between them. The CDR3 region has the DNA TGTGCCAGCAGTGTTTCTTTAAACATCAATGAGCAGTTCTTC. Its protein product is CASSVSLNINEQFF.

V gene TRBV28 combines with J gene TRBJ1-2; no definite D call. V was pared by 4 bases and J by 4 bases, with 13 bases between. Germline loops: CDR1 MDHEN, CDR2 SYDVKM. The CDR3 sequence is 14 residues long. CDR3 nucleotides: TGTGCCAGCAGTTCGCCAGACCCTAGCTATGGCTACACCTTC. Its translation: CASSSPDPSYGYTF.

This clone was seen only a few times. The gene calls are TRBV7-6 and TRBJ1-5, with D perhaps matching TRBD1 (6 bases). The CDR3 has 15 amino acids. Deletions cut 4 bases from V and 1 base from J, with 11 bases between. Germline assignment: CDR1 SGHVS and CDR2 FNYEAQ. In DNA form, the CDR3 reads TGTGCCAGCAGCTCTTTCCAGGGGAGCAATCAGCCCCAGCATTTT. As protein: CASSSFQGSNQPQHF.

In regard to this clone: Other DNA sequences in the sample encode the same CDR3. The chain combines TRBV5-1 with TRBJ1-5; 10 bases match TRBD1. Germline CDR1 SGHRS, CDR2 YFSETQ. The CDR3 sequence is 14 residues long. Losses at the gene ends were 4 bases for V and 4 bases for J; bases not matched to a gene: 2. CDR3 sequence reads: CASSPDRGNQPQHF. The CDR3 DNA follows: TGCGCCAGCAGCCCGGACAGGGGGAATCAGCCCCAGCATTTT.

DNA of the CDR3: TGTGCCAGCAGCTTAACAGGGCCCGAGCAGTTCTTC. Residues: CASSLTGPEQFF. The rearrangement uses TRBV11-3 and TRBJ2-1; D possibly corresponds to TRBD1 (6 bases). Germline V gene lookup returns CDR1 SGHNT and CDR2 YENEEA. This CDR3 is built from 12 residues. The ends were cut back, 2 bases at V and 10 bases at J, with 9 bases in the middle.

This clone turned up a few times. The rearrangement uses TRBV30 and TRBJ2-1, with D unclear. From germline, CDR1 is GTSNPN and CDR2 SVGIG (reference sequence). V was shortened by 1 base and J by 2 bases, with 3 bases between the two germline ends. This CDR3 is 12 amino acids long. CDR3 residues: CAWSAAYNEQFF. The CDR3 nucleotides are TGTGCCTGGAGTGCCGCCTACAATGAGCAGTTCTTC.

As for this clone: This likely stems from a read error, as it lies one base from a far larger clone. The V call is TRBV6-1, the J call TRBJ1-1; D is possibly TRBD1 (5 bases). CDR3 length: 14 residues. CDR1 and CDR2 (germline): MNHNS, SASEGT. The CDR3 spells CASSPGGAITEAFF. CDR3 DNA: TGTGCCAGCAGCCCGGGAGGGGCGATCACTGAAGCTTTCTTC.